The 23 T cell receptor beta chains listed next were all sequenced from one sample in a study of post-analysis software for immune sequencing data. TCR beta cDNA libraries included unique molecular identifiers. From the PCR reads, TCRdb called clonotypes with MiXCR, one entry per CDR3 protein. The sample gives roughly 570,000 distinct CDR3 sequences, approximately 31% of which show up once; 4.5% to 7.5% is in the top ten. Their target antigens are unknown. Study-level findings and limits: TRBV5-6, TRBV5-1 and TRBV20-1 belonged to a set of roughly five TRBV segments that were more frequent in patients than controls.

Sequences were obtained from blood. The receptor source for this set is a girl between 2 and 17 years old with multiple sclerosis.

J is TRBJ2-5 and V is TRBV9, with 9 nucleotides matching TRBD1. The CDR3 extends over 14 amino acids. Germline assignment: CDR1 SGDLS and CDR2 YYNGEE. Trimming took 3 bases from V and 4 from J; bases not matched to a gene: 4. The CDR3 coding sequence is TGTGCCAGCAGCGACAGGGGGCTAGGAGAGACCCAGTACTTC. This codes for CASSDRGLGETQYF.

This clonotype has just a few counts. This chain connects TRBV6-5 to TRBJ2-7, with no clear D. The germline gives CDR1 MNHEY, CDR2 SVGAGI. The CDR3 totals 14 residues. V shed 4 bases and J shed 7 bases, with 17 bases lying between them. CDR3 sequence (DNA): TGTGCCAGCAGTTCTGCCTACTGGGGATGGGAGCAGTACTTC. Translating gives CASSSAYWGWEQYF.

The chain joins TRBV21-1 to TRBJ1-5; whether TRBD1, the table's D call, matches the DNA was not checked. TRBV21-1 is marked as a pseudogene. This CDR3 spans 15 amino acids. The CDR3 nucleotides read TGTGCCAGCAGCAAAACCGGGACACCCAATCAGCCCCAGCATTTT. It translates to CASSKTGTPNQPQHF.

The chain uses TRBV6-1 and TRBJ2-3; 14 bases match TRBD2. Germline-derived CDR1 and CDR2 are MNHNS and SASEGT. This CDR3 has 18 residues. The V gene end was trimmed by 7 bases and the J gene end by 0 bases; junction bases not matched to a gene: 9. CDR3: CASNFRTSGGTSTDTQYF. The CDR3 DNA is TGTGCCAGCAACTTTCGGACTAGCGGGGGGACTAGCACAGATACGCAGTATTTT.

This sequence joins TRBV6-1 and TRBJ1-1; D unresolved. V lost 5 bases, J lost 2 bases, and 9 bases lay in between. This CDR3 comprises 13 residues. CDR1 is MNHNS and CDR2 is SASEGT in the germline V gene. The CDR3, as DNA: TGTGCCAGCAGTATCCAGTCTAACACTGAAGCTTTCTTT. Translated, it gives CASSIQSNTEAFF.

The rearrangement links TRBV12-3 or TRBV12-4 to TRBJ1-6, with D uncertain. The CDR3 loop spans 13 amino acids. The V gene lost 2 bases and the J gene lost 12 bases, with 11 bases spanning the gap. Here the CDR3 reads CASSLKRDLPLHF. Written as DNA, the CDR3 is TGTGCCAGCAGTTTAAAGAGGGATTTACCCCTCCACTTT.

In the case of this clonotype: This may stem from a read error, because a much larger clone lies one nucleotide away. The CDR3 coding sequence is TGTGCCAGCAGCCCGACGTGTGATACGCAGTATTTT. This encodes CASSPTCDTQYF. The V call is TRBV14, the J call TRBJ2-3; the D is unclear. V was clipped by 4 bases and J by 6 bases, with 8 bases between them. Germline V lookup: CDR1 SGHDN, CDR2 FVKESK. CDR3 size: 12 residues.

This clonotype has only a few counts. Relative to the germline gene, one junction end is altered; a read error may explain this. This chain joins TRBV4-1 and TRBJ1-2; 9 bases are a match to TRBD1. The CDR3 covers 15 residues. In germline, CDR1 is MGHRA, CDR2 YSYEKL. CDR3 loop: CASSQRDRGVQGYTF. CDR3 DNA: TGTGCCAGCAGCCAAAGAGACAGGGGGGTTCAAGGCTACACCTTC.

This clonotype was counted only a few times. The V gene is TRBV2, the J gene TRBJ2-1; D unclear. The J call may be mistaken, given a closer DNA end match to TRBJ2-7. The CDR3 covers 13 residues. CDR1 SNHLY and CDR2 FYNNEI come from the germline V gene. CDR3 DNA: TGTGCCAGCAGTGAAACACTTCCCCACGAGCAGTACTTC. Protein: CASSETLPHEQYF.

V gene TRBV20-1 combines with J gene TRBJ2-1, with a possible D match to TRBD2 (5 bases). Germline V gene lookup returns CDR1 DFQATT and CDR2 SNEGSKA (reference sequence). The ends were cut back, 0 bases at V and 4 bases at J, with 25 bases in the middle. The CDR3 consists of 19 residues. CDR3 in DNA: TGCAGTGCTAGAGAAGATTTGTTTGCGTCGGACGGACTGTACAATGAGCAGTTCTTC. This encodes CSAREDLFASDGLYNEQFF.

This chain links TRBV20-1 with TRBJ2-3, with TRBD2 as a possible D gene (6 bases). The V gene lost 4 bases and the J gene lost 0 bases, with 17 bases spanning the gap. The CDR3 spans 16 residues. The germline V gene has CDR1 DFQATT and CDR2 SNEGSKA (reference sequence). The CDR3 region is CSANDVSGYSTDTQYF. The CDR3 nucleotides are TGCAGTGCTAACGACGTAAGCGGGTATAGCACAGATACGCAGTATTTT.

This clonotype appeared a few times. The V and J genes are TRBV5-1 and TRBJ1-1; D remains unclear. CDR3 length: 12 residues. V lost 8 bases and J 1 base, leaving 9 bases between the germline ends. Per the germline V gene, CDR1 is SGHRS and CDR2 is YFSETQ. In nucleotides, the CDR3 is TGCGCCAGTAGAACACCGAACACTGAAGCTTTCTTT. This gives the protein CASRTPNTEAFF. Looking up the rest from reference TRBV5-1 and TRBJ1-1 gives the full variable domain: KAGVTQTPRYLIKTRGQQVTLSCSPISGHRSVSWYQQTPGQGLQFLFEYFSETQRNKGNFPGRFSGRQFSNSRSEMNVSTLELGDSALYLCASRTPNTEAFFGQGTRLTVV.

The CDR3 DNA is TGTGCCAGCACCCGGGACCCCGGAGCGGAGACCCAGTACTTC. It is translated as CASTRDPGAETQYF. The V gene is TRBV12-3 or TRBV12-4, the J gene TRBJ2-5; D may be TRBD1 or TRBD2 (5 bases each). The CDR3 sequence is 14 residues long. V was clipped by 7 bases and J by 5 bases, with 17 bases between them.

The J gene is TRBJ1-5, the V gene TRBV20-1; 8 nucleotides align to TRBD1. J lost 3 bases, V lost 6 bases, and 7 bases had no gene match. Germline CDR1 DFQATT, CDR2 SNEGSKA (reference sequence). The CDR3 has 14 residues. The CDR3 loop is CSAPRTGNNQPQHF. The DNA of the CDR3 is TGCAGTGCCCCTAGGACAGGGAACAATCAGCCCCAGCATTTT.

The V gene is TRBV7-9, the J gene TRBJ2-3; weak D call: TRBD2 (7 bases). The CDR3 loop spans 15 amino acids. V lost 3 bases to trimming and J lost 2 bases, with 12 bases between them. Germline V gene sequence: CDR1 SEHNR, CDR2 FQNEAQ (reference sequence). The CDR3 DNA reads TGTGCCAGCAGCTTGAGGCGGGGGCTCACAGATACGCAGTATTTT. Its protein product is CASSLRRGLTDTQYF.

Remarks on this clonotype: One end of the junction does not line up with germline, which may come from a read error. V gene TRBV27 combines with J gene TRBJ2-1; 8 bases map to TRBD1. The CDR3 covers 14 residues. CDR1 is MNHEY and CDR2 is SMNVEV in the germline V gene (reference sequence). The CDR3 loop reads CASSSRQGYNGQFF. CDR3 DNA sequence: TGTGCCAGCAGTTCTAGACAGGGGTACAATGGGCAGTTCTTC.

The rearrangement links TRBV11-2 to TRBJ1-6; possible D gene TRBD1, 6 bases. Germline V gives CDR1 SGHAT, CDR2 FQNNGV. CDR3 length equals 18 residues. Trimming shortened V by 5 bases and J by 0 bases, and 17 bases separated the two germline ends. This chain's CDR3 is CASSQRQARSSYNSPLHF. Written as DNA, the CDR3 is TGTGCCAGCAGCCAAAGACAGGCGAGAAGCTCCTATAATTCACCCCTCCACTTT.

For the CDR3, the DNA is TGTGCCAGCGGTGATAGCGGGGACTACAATGAGCAGTTCTTC. Amino acids: CASGDSGDYNEQFF. The chain links TRBV12-3 or TRBV12-4 to TRBJ2-1, with 8 bases matching TRBD2. This CDR3 comprises 14 residues. With 8 bases clipped from V and 3 bases from J, the junction kept 6 bases outside the gene matches.

This clonotype appeared a few times. This chain joins TRBV20-1 and TRBJ2-7; the D is unclear. The CDR3 is 14 residues long. The V end lost 0 bases, the J end lost 4 bases, and 13 bases lay between the germline ends. Germline values: CDR1 DFQATT, CDR2 SNEGSKA (reference sequence). As DNA, the CDR3 is TGCAGTGCTAGAGATCCTTTGACAAGTTACGAGCAGTACTTC. Its translation: CSARDPLTSYEQYF.

This rearrangement joins TRBV7-6 to TRBJ1-6, with a tentative D call TRBD1 (6 bases). CDR1 and CDR2 (germline): SGHVS, FNYEAQ. V was cut by 5 bases and J by 0 bases, with 11 bases left in between. The CDR3 is made up of 16 amino acids. The CDR3 DNA sequence: TGTGCCAGCAGCCCTATAGGGGGCTCCTATAATTCACCCCTCCACTTT. This gives the protein CASSPIGGSYNSPLHF.

This clonotype occurred a few times. This chain joins TRBV5-1 and TRBJ1-1; D gene unclear. V lost 4 bases, J lost 5 bases, and 12 bases lay in between. From germline, CDR1 is SGHRS and CDR2 YFSETQ. The CDR3 contains 13 residues. CDR3 amino acids: CASSPHTLTEAFF. The CDR3 DNA reads TGCGCCAGCAGCCCTCACACCTTAACTGAAGCTTTCTTT. The complete variable domain, with remaining parts taken from reference TRBV5-1 and TRBJ1-1, reads KAGVTQTPRYLIKTRGQQVTLSCSPISGHRSVSWYQQTPGQGLQFLFEYFSETQRNKGNFPGRFSGRQFSNSRSEMNVSTLELGDSALYLCASSPHTLTEAFFGQGTRLTVV.

A word on this clonotype: A much larger clone differs from this one at a single base, so this may be a read error. This chain links TRBV29-1 with TRBJ2-4; D gene uncertain. The DNA end is a closer match to TRBJ2-7, so the J assignment may be wrong. The CDR3 has 12 amino acids. Germline-derived CDR1 and CDR2 are SQVTM and ANQGSEA. For the CDR3, the DNA is TGCAGCGTTGGCAGTACAGCCTACGAGCAGTACTTC. Translating gives CSVGSTAYEQYF.

This clonotype has a handful of counts. V usage is TRBV29-1 and J usage is TRBJ1-5; the D gene is possibly TRBD1 (5 bases). CDR1 and CDR2 from the germline V gene are SQVTM and ANQGSEA. This CDR3 contains 14 residues. Trimming left V 5 bases short and J 4 bases short, with 15 bases between. CDR3 in amino acids: CSVLGDAGNQPQHF. The CDR3 nucleotides read TGCAGCGTTCTAGGGGATGCGGGAAATCAGCCCCAGCATTTT.